This T cell receptor (beta chain) was obtained from a study of blood T cell repertoires in COVID-19. Study-wide context: Sample material is recorded as cDNA or gDNA derived from T cells, B-cell-depleted T cells, or PBMCs.

The CDR3 consists of 13 residues. Germline V gives CDR1 SGHRS, CDR2 YFSETQ. V lost 0 bases to trimming and J lost 6 bases; unmatched junction nucleotides: 3. Only in-frame clones appear in the TCRdb table, and some are missing; sequencing was by immunoSEQ multiplex PCR. The repertoire holds 25,000 or so clones, with around nine tenths as singletons. Sequenced material: peripheral blood. The source is a human donor with acute or convalescent COVID-19. The donor label of this sample is uncertain. The V call is TRBV5-1, the J call TRBJ2-7, with 7 bases fitting TRBD1. In nucleotides, the CDR3 is TGCGCCAGCAGCTTGGGAGGGGGCGGCGAGCAGTACTTC. Translating it yields CASSLGGGGEQYF.